The present TCR beta chain was sequenced within a study of blood T cells in healthy people across ages. The study drew donors from healthy Caucasian individuals in Russia aged 6 to 90. Worth noting for this clonotype: Its antigen is undetermined.

Findings and limits, study-wide: Calculation of diversity from one million T cells yielded estimates considered to be underestimates. The recorded TCR beta diversity per million T cells decreased in a roughly linear manner with age. Reliance upon unsorted PBMCs precluded definitive naive versus antigen-experienced comparison.

Next came a second PCR, run for about 6 to 11 cycles, which used a sample-barcoded 5' primer along with a J-beta primer mix. MiXCR was run by TCRdb on the 5' RACE reads, yielding one entry per CDR3 protein. The data contain roughly 650,000 distinct CDR3 sequences, approximately 29% of them seen just once; the ten biggest clones take up 15%. This TCR came from an elderly woman in good health. Sequenced input: blood.

The CDR3, as DNA: TGTGCCAGCAGCAAAAACAGCGGTGATGAGGGACACGAGCAGTACTTC. Protein sequence: CASSKNSGDEGHEQYF. This chain connects TRBV7-2 to TRBJ2-5; D assignment may be TRBD1 or TRBD2 (5 bases each). Judging by the DNA end, TRBJ2-7 fits better; the J call may be wrong. The CDR3 runs 16 residues. Per germline, CDR1 SGHTA and CDR2 FQGNSA.